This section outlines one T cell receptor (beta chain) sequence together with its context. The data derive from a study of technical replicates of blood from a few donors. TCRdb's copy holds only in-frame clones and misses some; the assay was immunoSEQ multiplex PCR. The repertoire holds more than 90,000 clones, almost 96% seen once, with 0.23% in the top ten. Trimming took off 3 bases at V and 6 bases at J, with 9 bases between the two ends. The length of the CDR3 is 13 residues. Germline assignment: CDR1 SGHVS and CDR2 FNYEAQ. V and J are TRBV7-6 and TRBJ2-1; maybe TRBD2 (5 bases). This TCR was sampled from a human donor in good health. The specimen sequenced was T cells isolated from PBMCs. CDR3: CASSFSEVNEQFF. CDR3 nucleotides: TGTGCCAGCAGCTTCTCGGAGGTCAATGAGCAGTTCTTC.